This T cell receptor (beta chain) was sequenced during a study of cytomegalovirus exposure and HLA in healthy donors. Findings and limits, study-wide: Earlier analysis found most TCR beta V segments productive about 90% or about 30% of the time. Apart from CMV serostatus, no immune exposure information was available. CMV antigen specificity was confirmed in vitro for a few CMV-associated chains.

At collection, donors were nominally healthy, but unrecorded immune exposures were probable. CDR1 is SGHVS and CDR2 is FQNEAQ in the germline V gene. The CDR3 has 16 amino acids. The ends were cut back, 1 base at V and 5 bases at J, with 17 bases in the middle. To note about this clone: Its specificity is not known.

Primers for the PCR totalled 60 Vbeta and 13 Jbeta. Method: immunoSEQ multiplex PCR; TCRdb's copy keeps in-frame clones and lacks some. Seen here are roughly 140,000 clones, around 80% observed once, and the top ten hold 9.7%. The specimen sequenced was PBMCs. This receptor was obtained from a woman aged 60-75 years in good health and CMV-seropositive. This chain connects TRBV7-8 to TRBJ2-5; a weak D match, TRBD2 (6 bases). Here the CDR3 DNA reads TGTGCCAGCAGCTTAGGTCGGGAGCCCTTCGGGGAGACCCAGTACTTC. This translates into CASSLGREPFGETQYF.